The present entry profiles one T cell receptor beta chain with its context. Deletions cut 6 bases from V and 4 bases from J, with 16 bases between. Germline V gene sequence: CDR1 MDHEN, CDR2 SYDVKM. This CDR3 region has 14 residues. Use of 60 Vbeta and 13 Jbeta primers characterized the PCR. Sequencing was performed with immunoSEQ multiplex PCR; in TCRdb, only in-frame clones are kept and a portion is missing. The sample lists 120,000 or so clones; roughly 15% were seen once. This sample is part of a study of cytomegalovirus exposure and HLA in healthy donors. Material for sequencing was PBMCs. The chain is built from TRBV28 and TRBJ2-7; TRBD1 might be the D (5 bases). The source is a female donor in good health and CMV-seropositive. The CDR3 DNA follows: TGTGCCAGCAGGGCCGCCTTAAGGGGTTACGAGCAGTACTTC. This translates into CASRAALRGYEQYF.